This is a list of T cell receptor beta chains from one sample in a study of tumor and adjacent non-tumor tissue in lung cancer. TCRdb reprocessed the multiplex PCR reads with MiXCR, giving one entry per CDR3 protein. The repertoire holds tens of thousands of distinct CDR3 sequences, with about three quarters as singletons. The sample consisted of lung tumor tissue. Receptor source: a woman between 50 and 59 years old with non-small cell lung cancer. Both conserved end residues are part of each CDR3. The order of the fields is clone size, D gene, V gene, J gene, CDR3 DNA, CDR3 protein. The D gene is left open where the match is weak. Only some rows state a clone size, as once, few, many or a class for expanded clones.

-	TRBD1	TRBV4-1	TRBJ2-3	TGCGCCAGCAGCCAATTTGGGACAGGGGTCTCAGATACACAGTATTTT	CASSQFGTGVSDTQYF
-	TRBD2	TRBV5-1	TRBJ2-7	TGCGCCAGCACCACCGCCGGGACTAGCTTCGTCGAGCAGTACTTC	CASTTAGTSFVEQYF
-	-	TRBV6-1	TRBJ2-6	TGTGCCAGCAGTGTGAGGTGGCCCGTCCTGGCTTTC	CASSVRWPVLAF
-	TRBD1	TRBV20-1	TRBJ2-7	TGCAGCGTTAGAGAAGTTGGGACAGGTCTCTACGAGCAGTATTTC	CSVREVGTGLYEQYF
few	-	TRBV6-5	TRBJ2-6	TGTGCCAGCAGGGCAATAGGGGCCAACGTCCTGACTTTC	CASRAIGANVLTF
few	TRBD1	TRBV11-3	TRBJ2-4	TGTGTCAGCAACTCAACAGGGGAAGGGGGCATTCTGTACTTC	CVSNSTGEGGILYF
-	TRBD1	TRBV10-3	TRBJ2-7	TGTGCCATCGGGACAGAGTTAACCTATGAGCAGTACTTC	CAIGTELTYEQYF
-	TRBD2	TRBV7-9	TRBJ2-2	TGTGCTAGCAGCATATACGGACTAGCATTCGCCGGGGAGCTGTTTTTT	CASSIYGLAFAGELFF
-	TRBD1	TRBV6-1	TRBJ2-1	TGTACCTCCAGGGCGACAGGGGAACACGAGCAGTTCTTC	CTSRATGEHEQFF
few	-	TRBV6-2/TRBV6-3	TRBJ2-7	TGTGTCAGCAGACGCCGTCCAGGGCCCTACGAGCAATACTTC	CVSRRRPGPYEQYF
-	-	TRBV6-1	TRBJ1-1	TGCGCCGGCAGTGAATGGGCAGGGGCGGAAGCTTTCTTT	CAGSEWAGAEAFF
-	-	TRBV29-1	TRBJ1-4	TGCAGCGTAGACGGAACAGGGAACGAAAAACTGTTTTTT	CSVDGTGNEKLFF
once	-	TRBV28	TRBJ1-5	TGTGCCAACAGTTTAGTCCGACAGCCTGATAGCAATCAGCCCCAGCATTTT	CANSLVRQPDSNQPQHF
-	-	TRBV11-2	TRBJ2-3	TGTGCCGGCAGTTTAAATCTGGTAGCAGATACGCAGTATTTT	CAGSLNLVADTQYF
-	-	TRBV4-1	TRBJ1-2	TGTACCAGCAGCCAAGTGCTTGCAGGGGGCTACACCTTC	CTSSQVLAGGYTF
-	TRBD1	TRBV29-1	TRBJ1-2	TGCAGCGAGCTACAGGGGGCATGTGGCTACACCTTC	CSELQGACGYTF
-	-	TRBV5-6	TRBJ2-6	TGTGCTAGCATCTTGTGGTGGCGGTCTGGGGCCAACGTCCTGACTTTC	CASILWWRSGANVLTF
medium-sized	-	TRBV12-3/TRBV12-4	TRBJ2-1	TGTGCCAGCACCCAAGGGGGCAATGAGCAGTTCTTC	CASTQGGNEQFF
-	TRBD2	TRBV20-1	TRBJ2-7	TGCAGTGCTAGAGGGGCTAGCGGGAGGCCTTCCTATGAGCAGTACTTC	CSARGASGRPSYEQYF
-	TRBD2	TRBV4-2	TRBJ2-7	TGTGCCAGCAGTCAAGGAGGACTAGCGGGAGAAGACCGCTACGGGCAGTACTTC	CASSQGGLAGEDRYGQYF
-	TRBD2	TRBV20-1	TRBJ2-1	TGCAGTGTTAGTGACTTCGGACTAGCGGCCTACAAGGAGCAGTTCTTC	CSVSDFGLAAYKEQFF
few	-	TRBV29-1	TRBJ1-2	TGCATCGTTGAAGCTTTGAGTGACGCGGGCTATGGCTACACCTTC	CIVEALSDAGYGYTF
-	-	TRBV6-1	TRBJ1-4	TGCGCCAGCAAGGGGACACCCGGATCGGGTGATAAACTGTTTTTT	CASKGTPGSGDKLFF
many	-	TRBV5-1	TRBJ2-3	TGCGCCAGCAGCTTGGCTAGGGGCACAGATACGCAGTATTTT	CASSLARGTDTQYF
once	-	TRBV5-4	TRBJ2-5	TGTGCCAGGAGCTCAATGGGTACTCAAGAGACCCAGTACTTC	CARSSMGTQETQYF
-	TRBD1	TRBV6-6	TRBJ2-7	TGTGTCAGCAACTACGACAGGGGCTACGAGCAGTACTTC	CVSNYDRGYEQYF
-	TRBD2	TRBV28	TRBJ2-2	TGTGCCAGCTGTCCCAGCGGGGCGGTCAAGCTGTTTTTT	CASCPSGAVKLFF
-	TRBD1	TRBV4-2	TRBJ2-1	TGTGCCAGCAGCCATGCGGAGGACAGGTTTTGCAATGAGCAGTTCTTC	CASSHAEDRFCNEQFF
-	TRBD2	TRBV27	TRBJ2-1	TGTGCCACCAAATCGGGGGAGGGAAAGGTCGATGAACAGTTCTTC	CATKSGEGKVDEQFF
-	TRBD2	TRBV9	TRBJ2-5	TGTGCCAGCAGCACAGAGGAGACTAGCGGGCTAGAGACCCAGTACTTC	CASSTEETSGLETQYF
-	TRBD2	TRBV11-2	TRBJ2-7	TGTGCCAGCAGCTCCCGGACTTGCGGGAGGGCATTATGGGAGCAGTACTTC	CASSSRTCGRALWEQYF
-	TRBD2	TRBV11-3	TRBJ2-3	TGTGGCAGCAGCTTGGGACAAGCGGGAGCAGGGGGCACAGATACGCAGTATTTT	CGSSLGQAGAGGTDTQYF
-	TRBD1	TRBV4-1	TRBJ1-2	TGCGCCAGCAGCCAAGATATGGACAGGGGAAGGATTGGCTACACTTTC	CASSQDMDRGRIGYTF
many	-	TRBV12-5	TRBJ2-2	TGTGCTAGTGGCCTTTCTCATGTGGGGCCCACCGGGGAGCTGTTTTTT	CASGLSHVGPTGELFF
-	-	TRBV5-6	TRBJ2-5	TGTGCCAGCAGCACCCAGGTCAGTGCTCAAGAGGCCCAGTACTTC	CASSTQVSAQEAQYF
-	-	TRBV29-1	TRBJ1-2	TGCAGCCTTCTACGGGACTCTCAAGCCTACACCTTC	CSLLRDSQAYTF
-	-	TRBV4-1	TRBJ2-1	TGTGCAAGCAGCCAGCAGGGGGACTCTGAGCAGTTCTTC	CASSQQGDSEQFF
-	-	TRBV6-1	TRBJ2-3	TGTGCCAGCAGTGAGAGTCTAGTGGGTAGCACGGATACGCAGTATTTT	CASSESLVGSTDTQYF
-	-	TRBV29-1	TRBJ1-1	TGCAGCGCTGGGGGGGCAGAGAACACTGAAGCTTTCTTT	CSAGGAENTEAFF
-	-	TRBV5-6	TRBJ2-7	TGTGCCAGCGGCTTGTGGGGGCAGTTTACCTACGAGCAGTACTTC	CASGLWGQFTYEQYF
-	-	TRBV7-8	TRBJ2-6	TGTGCCAGCAGTACGTGGGTATCTGAGGCCAACGTCCTGACTTTC	CASSTWVSEANVLTF
-	-	TRBV6-1	TRBJ2-7	TGTGACAGCAGTGAGGCCTACCACTCCTACGAGCAGTACTTC	CDSSEAYHSYEQYF
many	TRBD2	TRBV20-1	TRBJ2-1	TGCAGTGCTAGAGATCCGGGCGGGAGTAGCAATGAGCAGTTCTTC	CSARDPGGSSNEQFF
many	-	TRBV6-6	TRBJ2-4	TGTGCCAGCAGTCCCCCCGGGGACCGGGCCAAAAACATTCAGTACTTC	CASSPPGDRAKNIQYF
-	-	TRBV11-2	TRBJ2-1	TGTGCCAGCAGCCTGTTCCGGTCTCTAACGGGATTAAGGACCTACAATGAGCAGTTCTTC	CASSLFRSLTGLRTYNEQFF
-	TRBD2	TRBV20-1	TRBJ2-2	TGCAGTGCACGTAGCGGGGGGACGAACACCGGGGAGCTGTTTTTT	CSARSGGTNTGELFF
-	-	TRBV12-3/TRBV12-4	TRBJ2-2	TGTGTCAGTAGCCTCAACACCGGGGAGCTGTTTTTT	CVSSLNTGELFF
many	TRBD2	TRBV20-1	TRBJ2-7	TGCAGTGCTTCGACCACGAAGGGGATAGCGGGCTCCTACGAGCAGTACTTC	CSASTTKGIAGSYEQYF
many	-	TRBV4-1	TRBJ1-5	TGCGCCAGCAGCCAAGAAGCTTTCCCCACGAGCTTGCTTTATAGCAATCAGCCCCAGCATTTT	CASSQEAFPTSLLYSNQPQHF
-	-	TRBV7-9	TRBJ2-5	TGTGCCAGGAGCCTCCCAGACCAAGAGACCCAGTACTTC	CARSLPDQETQYF
once	TRBD2	TRBV28	TRBJ2-7	TGTGCCAGCAGTTTATGGACCGAGACTAGCGGGTCCTACGAACAGTACTTC	CASSLWTETSGSYEQYF
once	TRBD1	TRBV28	TRBJ2-2	TGTGCCAGCGATTGGGGACAGGGGGACACCGGGGAGCTGTTTTTT	CASDWGQGDTGELFF
few	-	TRBV12-3/TRBV12-4	TRBJ2-3	TGTGTCAGCAGTCTGGCCAGCAATCAGCCCCAGTATTTT	CVSSLASNQPQYF
-	-	TRBV4-1	TRBJ2-3	TGCGCCAGCAGCCGAGTGCCGGGAGACGCTACTAGCCCAGATACGCAGTATTTT	CASSRVPGDATSPDTQYF